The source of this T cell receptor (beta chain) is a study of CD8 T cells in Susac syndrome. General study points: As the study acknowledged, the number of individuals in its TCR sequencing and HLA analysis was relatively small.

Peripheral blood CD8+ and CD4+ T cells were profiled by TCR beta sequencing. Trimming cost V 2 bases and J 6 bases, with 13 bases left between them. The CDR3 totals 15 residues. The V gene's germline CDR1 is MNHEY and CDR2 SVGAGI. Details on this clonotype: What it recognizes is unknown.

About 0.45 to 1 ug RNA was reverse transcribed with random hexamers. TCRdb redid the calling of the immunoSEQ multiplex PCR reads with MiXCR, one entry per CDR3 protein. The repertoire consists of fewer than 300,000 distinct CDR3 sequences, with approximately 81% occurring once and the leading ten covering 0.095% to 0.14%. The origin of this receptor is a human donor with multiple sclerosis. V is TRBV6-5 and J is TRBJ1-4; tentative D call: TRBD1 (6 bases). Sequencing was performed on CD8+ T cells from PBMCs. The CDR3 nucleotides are TGTGCCAGCAGTTACGGGGGGGGCGTACATGAAAAACTGTTTTTT. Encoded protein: CASSYGGGVHEKLFF.